The 19 T cell receptor beta chains reported below all come from one sample, sequenced in a study of blood T cell repertoires in COVID-19. Data came from immunoSEQ multiplex PCR; TCRdb stores just in-frame clones and leaves some out. The sample lists about 76,000 clones, around nine tenths occurring once. The source material was peripheral blood. The receptors originated from a human donor in a cohort sampled during active COVID-19.

The rearrangement uses TRBV3-1 (or the pseudogene TRBV3-2) and TRBJ2-1, with D uncertain. CDR1 LGHDT and CDR2 YNNKEL come from the germline V gene (reference sequence). This CDR3 contains 11 residues. V was shortened by 3 bases and J by 9 bases, with 6 bases between the two germline ends. Here the CDR3 reads CASSQSGEQFF. CDR3 in DNA: TGTGCCAGCAGCCAGTCCGGTGAGCAGTTCTTC.

This clone was counted a few times. The CDR3 sequence: CAIRDSLNTEAFF. Here the CDR3 DNA reads TGTGCCATCAGGGACAGTCTGAACACTGAAGCTTTCTTT. V is TRBV10-3 and J is TRBJ1-1; maybe TRBD1 (6 bases). The CDR3 loop spans 13 amino acids. CDR1 is ENHRY and CDR2 is SYGVKD in the germline V gene. The germline V and J ends were trimmed by 6 bases and 0 bases, with 8 bases remaining between them.

The V gene is TRBV28, the J gene TRBJ2-3, with D perhaps matching TRBD2 (5 bases). V gave up 7 bases and J gave up 4 bases, with 27 bases separating them. Germline V CDR1 and CDR2: MDHEN, SYDVKM. This CDR3 spans 18 amino acids. The CDR3 DNA sequence: TGTGCCAGCATACCGAAACCCGGGGTTGGAGCGGTCGCAGATACGCAGTATTTT. Translating gives CASIPKPGVGAVADTQYF.

The CDR3 region is CASSRVSQQAPEAFF. The DNA of the CDR3 is TGCGCCAGCAGCCGTGTATCCCAACAGGCCCCTGAAGCTTTCTTT. V gene TRBV5-1 combines with J gene TRBJ1-1, with D possibly TRBD1 on 5 matching bases. This CDR3 has 15 residues. The germline gives CDR1 SGHRS, CDR2 YFSETQ. Trimming took off 4 bases at V and 6 bases at J, with 19 bases between the two ends. Based on the CDR3 plus reference TRBV5-1 and TRBJ1-1, the full variable domain is KAGVTQTPRYLIKTRGQQVTLSCSPISGHRSVSWYQQTPGQGLQFLFEYFSETQRNKGNFPGRFSGRQFSNSRSEMNVSTLELGDSALYLCASSRVSQQAPEAFFGQGTRLTVV.

The genes are TRBV5-1 and TRBJ2-1, with TRBD2 identical over 7 bases. V was pared by 1 base and J by 4 bases, with 2 bases of the junction left unmatched. This CDR3 is 14 amino acids long. Germline V gene sequence: CDR1 SGHRS, CDR2 YFSETQ. The CDR3 protein is CASSLSGGYNEQFF. As DNA, the CDR3 is TGCGCCAGCAGCTTGTCGGGGGGTTACAATGAGCAGTTCTTC.

The chain has TRBV28 and TRBJ1-3; D not certain. Trimming stripped 4 bases from V and 5 bases from J, with 9 bases between. This CDR3 has 13 amino acids. The germline CDR1 and CDR2 sequences are MDHEN and SYDVKM. CDR3 loop: CASSSLSRNTIYF. The CDR3 coding sequence is TGTGCCAGCAGTTCTCTATCCCGAAACACCATATATTTT.

The rearrangement links TRBV2 to TRBJ2-5; D might be TRBD1 (5 bases). This CDR3 comprises 12 residues. Per germline, CDR1 SNHLY and CDR2 FYNNEI. The V and J ends lost 6 bases and 5 bases respectively, with 10 bases between them. CDR3 in DNA: TGTGCCAGCAGGGCACAGGCTGAGACCCAGTACTTC. Translated, it gives CASRAQAETQYF.

This chain joins TRBV7-2 and TRBJ1-5, with TRBD1 as a possible D gene (5 bases). V was cut by 1 base and J by 5 bases, with 6 bases left in between. This CDR3 spans 13 amino acids. Per the germline V gene, CDR1 is SGHTA and CDR2 is FQGNSA. Here the CDR3 DNA reads TGTGCCAGCAGCTTAGAGGGGCATCAGCCCCAGCATTTT. This encodes CASSLEGHQPQHF.

V and J are TRBV6-5 and TRBJ2-7; weak D call: TRBD2 (6 bases). The CDR3 length is 15 residues. Germline CDR1 is MNHEY and CDR2 is SVGAGI. The V gene lost 3 bases and the J gene lost 9 bases, with 21 bases spanning the gap. The CDR3 DNA follows: TGTGCCAGCAGTTATCAGACAGCTCGGGATAGCGGGCAGTACTTC. As protein: CASSYQTARDSGQYF.

The chain recombines TRBV9 with TRBJ2-3, with 9 bases fitting TRBD2. The CDR3 is 18 amino acids. Germline trimming cut 3 bases from V and 0 bases from J; bases unmatched to any gene: 11. Germline assignment: CDR1 SGDLS and CDR2 YYNGEE. CDR3 protein: CASSAPRGGASSTDTQYF. CDR3 bases: TGTGCCAGCAGCGCCCCCCGCGGGGGGGCCTCTAGCACAGATACGCAGTATTTT.

This clone was recorded a few times. The chain carries TRBV10-2 and TRBJ2-2; 15 bases are shared with TRBD2. With 6 bases clipped from V and 1 base from J, the junction kept 15 bases outside the gene matches. Per germline, CDR1 WSHSY and CDR2 SAAADI. This CDR3 region has 21 residues. The CDR3 spells CASRTGTDWTSGGVNTGELFF. Here the CDR3 DNA reads TGCGCCAGCAGGACCGGGACCGACTGGACTAGCGGGGGGGTGAACACCGGGGAGCTGTTTTTT.

The chain employs TRBV29-1 and TRBJ2-7; TRBD1 agrees at 9 bases. CDR1 SQVTM and CDR2 ANQGSEA come from the germline V gene. The CDR3 loop spans 13 amino acids. V was clipped by 6 bases and J by 2 bases; unmatched bases: 5. CDR3 protein: CSVRGTGTYEQYF. The CDR3 DNA reads TGCAGCGTGAGGGGGACAGGGACCTACGAGCAGTACTTC.

CDR3 in DNA: TGTGCCTGGAGTGTAGCGAATGAGCAGTTCTTC. This translates into CAWSVANEQFF. The gene calls are TRBV30 and TRBJ2-1; D gene uncertain. CDR3 length: 11 residues. Trimming cost V 0 bases and J 7 bases, with 4 bases left between them. The germline CDR1 and CDR2 sequences are GTSNPN and SVGIG (reference sequence). The variable domain in full, completed from reference TRBV30 and TRBJ2-1, reads SQTIHQWPATLVQPVGSPLSLECTVEGTSNPNLYWYRQAAGRGLQLLFYSVGIGQISSEVPQNLSASRPQDRQFILSSKKLLLSDSGFYLCAWSVANEQFFGPGTRLTVL.

The sample holds one count of this clone. This CDR3 is missing its conserved last phenylalanine or tryptophan, likely due to a read error. The DNA is left out, because the CDR3 cannot be placed on it with certainty; the CDR3 is given as TCRdb lists it. This chain's CDR3 is CASSYPYKQGWS. The J gene is TRBJ2-7, the V gene TRBV6-2 or TRBV6-3; the table's D call of TRBD1 was not tested on the DNA. The CDR3 sequence runs 12 residues, both termini included. Germline assignment: CDR1 MNHEY and CDR2 SVGEGT.

There are a few counts of this clone. The chain recombines TRBV30 with TRBJ2-7; no definite D call. From germline, CDR1 is GTSNPN and CDR2 SVGIG (reference sequence). Trimming took 3 bases from V and 3 from J, leaving 12 bases between them. CDR3 length: 13 residues. CDR3 DNA sequence: TGTGCCTGGAGCAATGGCATCAGCTACGAGCAGTACTTC. It encodes CAWSNGISYEQYF.

The table lists this clone with a few counts. J is TRBJ2-2 and V is TRBV2, with a possible D match to TRBD2 (5 bases). Trimming pared 7 bases from V and 2 bases from J, leaving 14 bases between. Germline lookup yields CDR1 SNHLY and CDR2 FYNNEI. CDR3 length: 15 amino acids. Here the CDR3 reads CASKGGSGNTGELFF. The DNA for the CDR3 is TGTGCCAGCAAGGGTGGGAGCGGAAACACCGGGGAGCTGTTTTTT.

The rearrangement joins TRBV6-2 or TRBV6-3 to TRBJ2-5; D is ambiguous. The CDR3 is 14 amino acids. V lost 2 bases, J lost 2 bases, and 9 bases lay in between. Germline V gene sequence: CDR1 MNHEY, CDR2 SVGEGT. CDR3 amino acids: CASSYPNQQETQYF. In nucleotides, the CDR3 is TGTGCCAGCAGTTACCCCAACCAGCAAGAGACCCAGTACTTC.

This sequence joins TRBV5-6 and TRBJ2-7; D is unclear. The CDR3 has 14 residues. Per germline, CDR1 SGHDT and CDR2 YYEEEE. V was clipped by 2 bases and J by 1 base, with 10 bases between them. The CDR3 nucleotides read TGTGCCAGCAGCTTCCAGGCGATATCCTACGAGCAGTACTTC. Translation gives CASSFQAISYEQYF.

This clone was picked up one time. In nucleotides, the CDR3 is TGTGCCAGCAGCGGGGGGACAGGGGGTAACTATGGCTACACCTTC. Its protein is CASSGGTGGNYGYTF. The V and J genes are TRBV9 and TRBJ1-2, with 11 bases that match TRBD1. The CDR3 covers 15 residues. Trimming at V came to 3 bases and at J to 1 base, leaving 2 bases not matched to a gene. CDR1 is SGDLS, CDR2 YYNGEE, per germline.